What follows are 2 T cell receptor beta chains derived from one specimen sequenced in a study of cytomegalovirus exposure and HLA in healthy donors. It was with 60 Vbeta and 13 Jbeta primers that the PCR ran. Measured with immunoSEQ multiplex PCR; TCRdb has only the in-frame clones, and not every one. Of 150,000 to 180,000 clones in the sample, about 80% are singletons; the top ten hold about 13%. Sequenced material: PBMCs. The receptors originated from a man in his thirties or forties in good health and CMV-seropositive.

CDR3 bases: TGTGCCAGCAGCCTCCTCCCGACAGGGGGAGTCGAGCAGTACTTC. Its translation: CASSLLPTGGVEQYF. The rearrangement joins TRBV28 to TRBJ2-7; 9 bases are shared with TRBD1. The CDR3 is 15 residues long. CDR1 and CDR2 from the germline V gene are MDHEN and SYDVKM. Trimming at V came to 6 bases and at J to 6 bases, leaving 12 bases not matched to a gene.

The chain recombines TRBV6-5 with TRBJ2-7; D may be TRBD1 (5 bases). V lost 6 bases to trimming and J lost 3 bases, with 15 bases between them. The germline V gene encodes CDR1 MNHEY and CDR2 SVGAGI. The CDR3 extends over 14 amino acids. CDR3: CASRTAGIGYEQYF. The DNA of the CDR3 is TGTGCCAGCAGAACTGCAGGGATAGGCTACGAGCAGTACTTC.